The 27 T cell receptor beta chains below come from one sample, sequenced in a study of cytomegalovirus exposure and HLA in healthy donors. Primers: 60 Vbeta forward and 13 Jbeta reverse. TCRdb's copy holds only in-frame clones and misses some; the assay was immunoSEQ multiplex PCR. This sample has 150,000 to 200,000 clones, with approximately 80% found just once. The sample comprised PBMCs. The source is a woman in her 30s in good health and CMV-seronegative.

This clone appeared a few times. The chain is built from TRBV15 and TRBJ1-5; tentative D call: TRBD1 (6 bases). This CDR3 contains 15 residues. With 6 bases removed from V and 5 bases from J, the gap between germline ends came to 17 bases. CDR1 and CDR2 from the germline V gene are LNHNV and YYDKDF (reference sequence). CDR3 amino acids: CATRSRGPLYQPQHF. The CDR3 nucleotides read TGTGCCACCAGGTCGCGGGGGCCGCTTTATCAGCCCCAGCATTTT.

The chain carries TRBV19 and TRBJ1-1; 7 bases line up with TRBD1. This CDR3 is 15 amino acids long. V shed 5 bases and J 10 bases; nucleotides not matched to a gene: 16. From germline, CDR1 is LNHDA and CDR2 SQIVND (reference sequence). The DNA of the CDR3 is TGTGCCAGTAGTCCACAGGGGTCTTCGAAGGGCGGAGCTTTCTTT. Protein sequence: CASSPQGSSKGGAFF.

V usage is TRBV4-1 and J usage is TRBJ2-5, with a tentative D call TRBD2 (5 bases). The DNA end is a closer match to TRBJ2-7, so the J assignment may be wrong. The CDR3 extends over 14 amino acids. CDR1 is MGHRA, CDR2 YSYEKL, per germline. As DNA, the CDR3 is TGCGCCAGCAGCCAAGGGGCAGGAGGTTACGAGCAGTACTTC. Amino acid sequence: CASSQGAGGYEQYF.

V gene TRBV4-1 combines with J gene TRBJ1-1; no definite D call. This CDR3 region has 15 residues. With 3 bases removed from V and 1 base from J, the gap between germline ends came to 12 bases. The germline V gene encodes CDR1 MGHRA and CDR2 YSYEKL. The CDR3: CASSHQGRGNTEAFF. Written as DNA, the CDR3 is TGCGCCAGCAGCCACCAAGGACGGGGGAACACTGAAGCTTTCTTT.

The chain employs TRBV19 and TRBJ2-7, with D hard to call. The CDR3 runs 12 residues. Germline V gene lookup returns CDR1 LNHDA and CDR2 SQIVND (reference sequence). V dropped 5 bases and J dropped 2 bases, with 7 bases sitting between them. The CDR3 coding sequence is TGTGCCAGTAGTTCAAGCCCCTACGAGCAGTACTTC. Protein product: CASSSSPYEQYF.

This sequence joins TRBV6-6 and TRBJ2-4; 10 positions match TRBD2. Germline V gene sequence: CDR1 MNHNY, CDR2 SVGAGI (reference sequence). With V trimmed by 5 bases and J by 9 bases, 10 bases remained unmatched. The CDR3 has 15 amino acids. The CDR3 DNA is TGTGCCAGCAGTAGGCATGTAGCGGGAGGTATCATTCAGTACTTC. Translation gives CASSRHVAGGIIQYF.

This clone was recorded a few times. The chain combines TRBV5-1 with TRBJ2-7; 11 positions match TRBD2. The CDR3 runs 16 residues. The germline gives CDR1 SGHRS, CDR2 YFSETQ. J lost 0 bases, V lost 0 bases, and 2 bases had no gene match. The CDR3 DNA reads as TGCGCCAGCAGCTTGGCAACTAGCGGGAGCTCCTACGAGCAGTACTTC. Translation gives CASSLATSGSSYEQYF.

The V gene is TRBV30, the J gene TRBJ1-1, with D possibly TRBD1 on 5 matching bases. There are 14 residues in the CDR3. Germline loops: CDR1 GTSNPN, CDR2 SVGIG (reference sequence). V was trimmed by 3 bases and J by 10 bases, leaving 21 bases between them. The CDR3 region has the DNA TGTGCCTGGAGCATTGCAGGGCCTGGAAGTGGAGCTTTCTTT. This sequence encodes CAWSIAGPGSGAFF.

The V gene is TRBV7-2, the J gene TRBJ2-1, with TRBD2 matching 15 bases. The V gene end was trimmed by 5 bases and the J gene end by 9 bases; junction bases not matched to a gene: 5. The CDR3 length is 15 residues. CDR1 and CDR2 (germline): SGHTA, FQGNSA. CDR3 nucleotides: TGTGCCAGCAGCACAGGACTAGCGGGAGGGGGTGAGCAGTTCTTC. Its protein product is CASSTGLAGGGEQFF.

The CDR3 bases are TGTGCCAGCACCACAGGGGGGGTAGAAGCTTTCTTT. The encoded protein is CASTTGGVEAFF. The genes are TRBV7-6 and TRBJ1-1, with TRBD1 matching over 8 bases. The CDR3 loop spans 12 amino acids. The V segment lost 7 bases and the J segment 8 bases; nucleotides outside the gene matches: 6. Germline CDR1 is SGHVS and CDR2 is FNYEAQ.

This chain uses TRBV6-5 with TRBJ1-1; D is undetermined. V was cut by 6 bases and J by 1 base, with 9 bases left in between. This CDR3 has 13 amino acids. The germline gives CDR1 MNHEY, CDR2 SVGAGI. The CDR3 coding sequence is TGTGCCAGCAGAGAACAAGAGAACACTGAAGCTTTCTTT. Its protein is CASREQENTEAFF.

V and J are TRBV6-6 and TRBJ1-4; the D gene is possibly TRBD1 (6 bases). Germline CDR1 and CDR2: MNHNY and SVGAGI (reference sequence). The CDR3 contains 16 residues. Between the trimmed V and J ends, which lost 6 bases and 0 bases, there was a span of 14 bases. The CDR3 loop reads CASRPWGGATNEKLFF. As DNA, the CDR3 is TGTGCCAGCAGACCCTGGGGGGGCGCAACTAATGAAAAACTGTTTTTT.

This chain joins TRBV5-4 and TRBJ2-1; no firm D call. Trimming removed 7 bases at V and 7 bases at J, with 9 bases between. Germline CDR1 reads SGHNT; CDR2 reads YYREEE (reference sequence). There are 11 residues in the CDR3. CDR3: CASYGGNEQFF. The DNA for the CDR3 is TGTGCCAGCTACGGCGGTAATGAGCAGTTCTTC.

This clone was seen more than once but under ten times. The V call is TRBV5-5, the J call TRBJ1-1; D remains ambiguous. The CDR3 length is 14 residues. Trimming stripped 0 bases from V and 7 bases from J, with 13 bases between. CDR1 is SGHKS and CDR2 is YYEKEE in the germline V gene (reference sequence). The CDR3 bases are TGTGCCAGCAGCTTGGCCGGAGGAACCGGTGAAGCTTTCTTT. Its translation: CASSLAGGTGEAFF.

The chain couples TRBV7-9 to TRBJ2-2; 11 bases are shared with TRBD2. CDR1 and CDR2 (germline): SEHNR, FQNEAQ (reference sequence). CDR3 length equals 18 residues. V trimming: 5 bases; J trimming: 7 bases; junction bases outside the gene matches: 15. In DNA form, the CDR3 reads TGTGCCAGCAGCCCCACCACTAGCGGGAGCTTCGTGGACGGGGAGCTGTTTTTT. Translation gives CASSPTTSGSFVDGELFF.

This clone came up a few times. This chain joins TRBV6-6 and TRBJ2-5; TRBD2 matches 7 bases. With 6 bases clipped from V and 2 bases from J, the junction kept 3 bases outside the gene matches. CDR3 size: 13 residues. The V gene's germline CDR1 is MNHNY and CDR2 SVGAGI (reference sequence). CDR3 nucleotides: TGTGCCAGCAGAACCGGGGGGCAAGAGACCCAGTACTTC. Protein product: CASRTGGQETQYF.

V and J are TRBV18 and TRBJ1-4; possible D gene TRBD1, 5 bases. CDR3 length equals 14 residues. The ends were cut back, 0 bases at V and 4 bases at J, with 6 bases in the middle. CDR1 KGHSH and CDR2 LQKENI come from the germline V gene. CDR3: CASSPPGGNEKLFF. CDR3 sequence (DNA): TGTGCCAGCTCACCACCGGGGGGTAATGAAAAACTGTTTTTT.

The chain has TRBV19 and TRBJ2-7; TRBD1 agrees at 7 bases. The CDR3 runs 13 residues. V gave up 5 bases and J gave up 4 bases; unmatched junction bases: 5. Germline lookup yields CDR1 LNHDA and CDR2 SQIVND (reference sequence). CDR3 loop: CASSRTGLYEQYF. In nucleotides, the CDR3 is TGTGCCAGTAGTCGGACAGGTCTGTACGAGCAGTACTTC.

The rearrangement uses TRBV27 and TRBJ1-1; maybe TRBD1 (6 bases). The CDR3 runs 14 residues. V lost 7 bases to trimming and J lost 5 bases, with 17 bases between them. Per the germline V gene, CDR1 is MNHEY and CDR2 is SMNVEV (reference sequence). The CDR3 region has the DNA TGTGCCAGCAAAGAGGTGGGGGCGGGTACTGAAGCTTTCTTT. This gives the protein CASKEVGAGTEAFF.

This clone was observed a handful of times. V gene TRBV4-3 combines with J gene TRBJ2-1, with D uncertain. This CDR3 has 13 residues. Germline V gene data show CDR1 as LGHNA and CDR2 as YSLEER. Deletions cut 2 bases from V and 5 bases from J, with 7 bases between. CDR3 coding DNA: TGCGCCAGCAGCCAACAGATCCACAATGAGCAGTTCTTC. This translates into CASSQQIHNEQFF.

The chain is built from TRBV19 and TRBJ2-5; no clear D. The CDR3 runs 15 residues. Trimming removed 5 bases at V and 7 bases at J, with 20 bases between. Germline-derived CDR1 and CDR2 are LNHDA and SQIVND (reference sequence). The CDR3 sequence is CASSSPGASDGTQYF. CDR3 nucleotides: TGTGCCAGTAGTTCCCCAGGTGCCAGTGATGGGACCCAGTACTTC.

The V gene is TRBV27, the J gene TRBJ2-5, with 8 bases fitting TRBD1. V shed 6 bases and J 8 bases; nucleotides not matched to a gene: 11. In germline, CDR1 is MNHEY, CDR2 SMNVEV (reference sequence). The CDR3 contains 14 residues. The CDR3 bases are TGTGCCAGCAGCCCAGGACAGGGCGTCGTAACCCAGTACTTC. As protein: CASSPGQGVVTQYF.

The chain links TRBV29-1 to TRBJ2-7; 9 bases are a match to TRBD1. The CDR3 spans 15 residues. Germline loops: CDR1 SQVTM, CDR2 ANQGSEA. V lost 7 bases to trimming and J lost 0 bases; unmatched junction nucleotides: 10. The CDR3 nucleotides read TGCAGCGCCGTTCGGGGGACAGGGAGCTCCTACGAGCAGTACTTC. It yields the protein CSAVRGTGSSYEQYF.

Turning to this clone: The same CDR3 arises from other DNA sequences in this sample as well. The rearrangement links TRBV7-3 to TRBJ2-5, with 7 nucleotides matching TRBD2. V shed 2 bases, J shed 4 bases, and the junction held 4 bases outside the gene matches. CDR1 is SGHTA, CDR2 FQGTGA, per germline. This CDR3 spans 14 amino acids. The CDR3 DNA reads TGTGCCAGCAGCTTAGCGGGAGCGGGAGAGACCCAGTACTTC. Protein sequence: CASSLAGAGETQYF.

This chain connects TRBV9 to TRBJ2-3; 7 bases are a match to TRBD1. The CDR3 totals 15 residues. From germline, CDR1 is SGDLS and CDR2 YYNGEE. The J segment lost 5 bases and the V segment lost 0 bases, leaving 6 bases of the junction unmatched. The CDR3 coding sequence is TGTGCCAGCAGCGTAGACAGGGGAGCTAGAGATACGCAGTATTTT. It translates to CASSVDRGARDTQYF.

The chain uses TRBV5-5 and TRBJ1-2; 8 bases agree with TRBD1. This CDR3 region has 16 residues. Germline values: CDR1 SGHKS, CDR2 YYEKEE (reference sequence). V dropped 3 bases and J dropped 5; count of bases not matched to a gene: 12. In nucleotides, the CDR3 is TGTGCCAGCAGCTGGGAGGGACAGGTCGGGGCTTATGGCTACACCTTC. The encoded protein is CASSWEGQVGAYGYTF.

The V call is TRBV13, the J call TRBJ2-7; 11 nucleotides agree with TRBD1. The trim removed 5 bases at V and 1 base at J, leaving 1 base unmatched. Germline values: CDR1 PRHDT, CDR2 FYEKMQ (reference sequence). The CDR3 is 14 residues long. The CDR3 is CASSRDRGSYEQYF. CDR3 sequence (DNA): TGTGCCAGCAGCCGGGACAGGGGGTCCTACGAGCAGTACTTC.